The text below deals with one T cell receptor (beta chain). This entry comes from a study of shared clonotypes between healthy human individuals. Generated by immunoSEQ multiplex PCR, the TCRdb table keeps only in-frame clones and is missing some. The table has more than 2,000,000 clones, approximately 95% seen once. The CDR3 totals 12 residues. Per the germline V gene, CDR1 is SGHAT and CDR2 is FQNNGV. V was clipped by 3 bases and J by 8 bases, with 10 bases between them. J is TRBJ1-2 and V is TRBV11-2; D is uncertain. Sequencing was done on a sample of naive CD4+ T cells from PBMCs. As for subset: CD45RA+ positively selected. The TCR comes from a man aged 18-30 years in good health. Some clones in this sample may be carry-over from other donors' samples. The CDR3 nucleotides read TGTGCCAGCAGCTTGGGTGTTGGGGGCTACACCTTC. It codes for CASSLGVGGYTF. The full variable domain, completed using reference TRBV11-2 and TRBJ1-2, is EAGVAQSPRYKIIEKRQSVAFWCNPISGHATLYWYQQILGQGPKLLIQFQNNGVVDDSQLPKDRFSAERLKGVDSTLKIQPAKLEDSAVYLCASSLGVGGYTFGSGTRLTVV.